This T cell receptor beta chain was recovered during a study of control samples from healthy donors and cancer patients. Looked up from germline, CDR1 is ENHRY and CDR2 is SYGVKD. This CDR3 has 13 amino acids. The data were produced by immunoSEQ multiplex PCR, yet TCRdb's version contains in-frame clones alone and is incomplete. The sample includes about 100,000 clones, around four fifths of them seen just once. The V gene is TRBV10-3, the J gene TRBJ1-1, with unresolved D. The sequencing input was blood. The receptor's source is a man aged 25-45 years in good health. CDR3 DNA: TGTGCTTCAAAACGGGTCATAGACACTGAAGCTTTCTTT. Translated: CASKRVIDTEAFF.